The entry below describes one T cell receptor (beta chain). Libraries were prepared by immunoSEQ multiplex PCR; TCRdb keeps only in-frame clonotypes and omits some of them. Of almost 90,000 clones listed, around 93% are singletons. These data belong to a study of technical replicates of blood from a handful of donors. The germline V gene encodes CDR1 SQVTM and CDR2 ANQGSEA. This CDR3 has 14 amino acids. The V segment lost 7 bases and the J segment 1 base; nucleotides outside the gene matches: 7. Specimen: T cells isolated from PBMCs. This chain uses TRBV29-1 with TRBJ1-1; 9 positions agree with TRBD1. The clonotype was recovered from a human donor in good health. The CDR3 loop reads CSAKGQGSNTEAFF. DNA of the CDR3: TGCAGCGCCAAGGGACAGGGATCGAACACTGAAGCTTTCTTT.